The T cell receptor (beta chain) under discussion was sequenced for a study of shared clonotypes between healthy human individuals. Study-wide findings and caveats: Some clonotypes were shared by all four sorted-subset donors, while others were not shared. The non-shared ones had lower generation probabilities than the shared ones. Compared with memory subsets, naive subsets generally had larger estimated richness.

On this clone: Its antigen is as yet unknown.

It was into CD45RA+ naive and CD45RA-negative memory subsets that the CD4+ cells were split. Libraries were prepared by immunoSEQ multiplex PCR; TCRdb keeps only in-frame clonotypes and omits some of them. Of approximately 180,000 clones listed, 80% to 95% are singletons. The CDR3 is made up of 13 amino acids. The V and J ends lost 2 bases and 2 bases respectively, with 7 bases between them. Germline CDR1 is MNHEY and CDR2 is SVGAGI. V gene TRBV6-5 combines with J gene TRBJ2-7; D is unresolved. This TCR was recovered from a woman under 40 in good health. Sequences were obtained from naive CD4+ T cells sorted from blood. Subset specified: CD45RA+ positively selected. For the CDR3, the DNA is TGTGCCAGCAGTTACGATTTCACCTACGAGCAGTACTTC. It specifies CASSYDFTYEQYF.